Presented here are 20 T cell receptor beta chains from one specimen sequenced in a study of shared clonotypes between healthy human individuals. Generated by immunoSEQ multiplex PCR, the TCRdb table keeps only in-frame clones and is missing some. The sample yields millions of clones, about 95% seen once. The sequenced material came from naive CD4+ T cells sorted from blood. As for subset: CD45RA+ positively selected. The receptors here all came from a man aged 18 to 29 in good health.

V usage is TRBV5-4 and J usage is TRBJ1-3; D is possibly TRBD1 (6 bases). This CDR3 is built from 16 residues. CDR1 SGHNT and CDR2 YYREEE come from the germline V gene (reference sequence). V lost 0 bases and J lost 4, with 14 bases in between. CDR3 bases: TGTGCCAGCAGCTTGGCCAAGCAGGGGTCAGGAAACACCATATATTTT. This codes for CASSLAKQGSGNTIYF.

This sequence joins TRBV29-1 and TRBJ2-7; no reliable D call. CDR3 length equals 13 residues. Germline lookup yields CDR1 SQVTM and CDR2 ANQGSEA. Trimming took off 4 bases at V and 1 base at J, with 11 bases between the two ends. CDR3 residues: CSVGLSGSYEQYF. DNA of the CDR3: TGCAGCGTTGGTTTAAGTGGATCCTACGAGCAGTACTTC.

This clone was picked up many times. The J gene is TRBJ1-3, the V gene TRBV5-4; TRBD1 is a possible D gene (6 bases). The germline V gene has CDR1 SGHNT and CDR2 YYREEE (reference sequence). Trimming shortened V by 1 base and J by 0 bases, and 11 bases separated the two germline ends. The CDR3 consists of 16 residues. The CDR3 here is CASSLQGRDSGNTIYF. Here the CDR3 DNA reads TGTGCCAGCAGCTTGCAGGGGAGGGACTCTGGAAACACCATATATTTT. The full variable domain, in which reference TRBV5-4 and TRBJ1-3 provide the parts outside the CDR3, is ETGVTQSPTHLIKTRGQQVTLRCSSQSGHNTVSWYQQALGQGPQFIFQYYREEENGRGNFPPRFSGLQFPNYSSELNVNALELDDSALYLCASSLQGRDSGNTIYFGEGSWLTVV.

J is TRBJ2-4 and V is TRBV6-1; 11 bases are a match to TRBD2. The germline V gene has CDR1 MNHNS and CDR2 SASEGT. Trimming took 3 bases from V and 0 from J; bases not matched to a gene: 10. The CDR3 consists of 19 residues. The CDR3 DNA follows: TGTGCCAGCAGTGACCGAGGACTAGCGGGTGGACTAGCCAAAAACATTCAGTACTTC. Its protein is CASSDRGLAGGLAKNIQYF.

This clone has only one observation. The rearrangement uses TRBV23-1 and TRBJ2-7; TRBD2 might be the D (5 bases). TRBV23-1 is an ORF; its function is uncertain. V was trimmed by 0 bases and J by 2 bases, leaving 14 bases between them. This CDR3 comprises 16 residues. CDR3 bases: TGCGCCAGCAGTCAATCTCGGGGTTTGGGAACCTACGAGCAGTACTTC. Translating gives CASSQSRGLGTYEQYF.

Regarding this clone: A much larger clone lies one base from this, so it may be a read error. The sample holds other DNA sequences that translate to the same CDR3. The chain employs TRBV6-6 and TRBJ2-7; unclear D gene. The CDR3 covers 12 residues. V was clipped by 5 bases and J by 0 bases, with 5 bases between them. Germline V gene data show CDR1 as MNHNY and CDR2 as SVGAGI (reference sequence). The CDR3 DNA reads as TGTGCCAGCAGTCAGAGCTCCTACGAGCAGTACTTC. Translation: CASSQSSYEQYF.

V and J are TRBV7-2 and TRBJ1-1; D unclear. Trimming removed 8 bases at V and 3 bases at J, with 13 bases between. The germline V gene encodes CDR1 SGHTA and CDR2 FQGNSA. This CDR3 has 13 residues. The CDR3 region is CASAFSGDTEAFF. The DNA for the CDR3 is TGTGCCAGCGCTTTCTCTGGGGACACTGAAGCTTTCTTT.

This chain links TRBV28 with TRBJ1-5; D ambiguous. Trimming took off 6 bases at V and 5 bases at J, with 14 bases between the two ends. Per germline, CDR1 MDHEN and CDR2 SYDVKM. This CDR3 has 14 amino acids. This CDR3 is CASSSGGNYQPQHF. CDR3 DNA sequence: TGTGCCAGCAGCTCCGGAGGGAACTATCAGCCCCAGCATTTT.

The chain joins TRBV5-4 to TRBJ2-6, with no clear D. Trimming removed 9 bases from V and 0 bases from J, with 10 bases in between. Looked up from germline, CDR1 is SGHNT and CDR2 is YYREEE (reference sequence). The CDR3 runs to 14 residues. DNA of the CDR3: TGTGCCACACAGTATGCCTCTGGGGCCAACGTCCTGACTTTC. It codes for CATQYASGANVLTF.

This chain joins TRBV27 and TRBJ1-5; no definite D call. Trimming pared 5 bases from V and 3 bases from J, leaving 11 bases between. Germline V gene sequence: CDR1 MNHEY, CDR2 SMNVEV (reference sequence). The CDR3 runs to 14 residues. The CDR3 region is CASSQYYPNQPQHF. Here the CDR3 DNA reads TGTGCCAGCAGTCAATACTACCCCAATCAGCCCCAGCATTTT.

The chain joins TRBV6-1 to TRBJ2-3, with 8 bases aligning to TRBD2. The germline CDR1 and CDR2 sequences are MNHNS and SASEGT. V dropped 7 bases and J dropped 1; count of bases not matched to a gene: 4. CDR3 size: 14 residues. CDR3 residues: CASNPAGGTDTQYF. As DNA, the CDR3 is TGTGCCAGCAATCCAGCGGGAGGCACAGATACGCAGTATTTT.

V gene TRBV2 combines with J gene TRBJ2-7, with 14 bases matching TRBD2. The junction had 8 bases not matched to a gene; V was cut back by 7 bases and J by 0 bases. This CDR3 comprises 17 residues. The germline CDR1 and CDR2 sequences are SNHLY and FYNNEI. The DNA for the CDR3 is TGTGCCAGCAAGCCGGGACTAGCGGGGGATAGCTCCTACGAGCAGTACTTC. This gives the protein CASKPGLAGDSSYEQYF.

The rearrangement links TRBV16 to TRBJ1-1; 7 positions agree with TRBD1. Per the germline V gene, CDR1 is KGHSY and CDR2 is FQNENV. V lost 3 bases to trimming and J lost 5 bases; unmatched junction nucleotides: 3. The CDR3 has 13 residues. This CDR3 is CASSHNRGTEAFF. DNA for the CDR3: TGTGCCAGCAGCCACAACAGGGGAACTGAAGCTTTCTTT.

This clone was detected a few times. Additional DNA sequences in this sample encode the identical CDR3. This rearrangement joins TRBV5-4 to TRBJ2-1, with TRBD1 as a possible D gene (6 bases). Germline V gene lookup returns CDR1 SGHNT and CDR2 YYREEE (reference sequence). V gave up 4 bases and J gave up 3 bases, with 14 bases separating them. The CDR3 length is 15 residues. The CDR3 sequence is CASSPGQTNYNEQFF. For the CDR3, the DNA is TGTGCCAGCAGCCCGGGACAAACAAACTACAATGAGCAGTTCTTC. Full variable domain (outside the CDR3, taken from reference TRBV5-4 and TRBJ2-1): ETGVTQSPTHLIKTRGQQVTLRCSSQSGHNTVSWYQQALGQGPQFIFQYYREEENGRGNFPPRFSGLQFPNYSSELNVNALELDDSALYLCASSPGQTNYNEQFFGPGTRLTVL.

The chain uses TRBV30 and TRBJ1-4; a weak D match, TRBD1 (5 bases). The ends were cut back, 3 bases at V and 10 bases at J, with 18 bases in the middle. The CDR3 is made up of 14 amino acids. Germline loops: CDR1 GTSNPN, CDR2 SVGIG (reference sequence). CDR3 nucleotides: TGTGCCTGGAGCCGGGACGGACTAGGGGTAAAACTGTTTTTT. This encodes CAWSRDGLGVKLFF.

The V call is TRBV2, the J call TRBJ1-6, with 9 bases lining up with TRBD1. V shed 6 bases, J shed 6 bases, and the junction held 6 bases outside the gene matches. Germline CDR1 SNHLY, CDR2 FYNNEI. The CDR3 loop spans 15 amino acids. CDR3: CASSPQGAGNSPLHF. The DNA for the CDR3 is TGTGCCAGCAGCCCACAGGGGGCCGGTAATTCACCCCTCCACTTT.

The chain recombines TRBV4-1 with TRBJ2-1; D ambiguous. Trimming left V 0 bases short and J 0 bases short, with 12 bases between. CDR1 is MGHRA, CDR2 YSYEKL, per germline. The CDR3 sequence is 17 residues long. The CDR3 region is CASSQDDRLSSYNEQFF. CDR3 DNA: TGCGCCAGCAGCCAAGATGACCGGCTCAGCTCCTACAATGAGCAGTTCTTC.

The chain combines TRBV18 with TRBJ1-2; D unclear. The CDR3 sequence is 18 residues long. V lost 2 bases and J lost 5, with 24 bases in between. Per germline, CDR1 KGHSH and CDR2 LQKENI. The CDR3 region is CASSPSRGYATSGYGYTF. CDR3 bases: TGTGCCAGCTCACCAAGTCGAGGGTACGCCACGTCGGGGTATGGCTACACCTTC.

This clone showed up just once. CDR3: CASSQGAIEKLFF. The CDR3, as DNA: TGTGCCAGCTCACAGGGGGCCATTGAAAAACTGTTTTTT. The V call is TRBV18, the J call TRBJ1-4; 7 nucleotides match TRBD1. The trim removed 4 bases at V and 7 bases at J, leaving 3 bases unmatched. Germline V gene sequence: CDR1 KGHSH, CDR2 LQKENI. This CDR3 is 13 amino acids long.

The chain couples TRBV19 to TRBJ2-3, with D possibly matching TRBD2 (5 bases). The CDR3 is made up of 16 amino acids. Looked up from germline, CDR1 is LNHDA and CDR2 is SQIVND (reference sequence). The ends were cut back, 6 bases at V and 2 bases at J, with 18 bases in the middle. CDR3 in amino acids: CASSSLERKDTDTQYF. CDR3 nucleotides: TGTGCCAGTAGCTCTTTGGAGCGGAAAGACACAGATACGCAGTATTTT.